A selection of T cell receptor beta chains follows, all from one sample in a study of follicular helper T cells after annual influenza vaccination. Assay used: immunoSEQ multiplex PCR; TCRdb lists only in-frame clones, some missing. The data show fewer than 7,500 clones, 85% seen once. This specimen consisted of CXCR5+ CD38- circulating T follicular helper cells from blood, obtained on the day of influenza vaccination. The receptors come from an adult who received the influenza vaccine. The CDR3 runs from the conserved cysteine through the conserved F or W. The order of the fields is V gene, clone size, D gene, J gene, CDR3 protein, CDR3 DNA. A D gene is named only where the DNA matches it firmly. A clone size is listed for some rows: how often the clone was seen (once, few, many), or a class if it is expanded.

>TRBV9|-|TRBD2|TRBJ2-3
CASSVSGSGTDTQYF
TGTGCCAGCAGCGTAAGCGGGAGTGGCACAGATACGCAGTATTTT
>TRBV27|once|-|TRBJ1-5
CASRSTGSQPQHF
TGTGCCAGCAGATCCACAGGGAGTCAGCCCCAGCATTTT
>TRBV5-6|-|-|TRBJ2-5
CASSGRAVSQETQYF
TGTGCCAGCAGCGGAAGGGCGGTATCACAAGAGACCCAGTACTTC
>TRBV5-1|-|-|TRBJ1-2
CASSLDRRAYGYTF
TGCGCCAGCAGCTTGGACAGGCGCGCCTATGGCTACACCTTC
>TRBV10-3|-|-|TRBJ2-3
CAIRPGISTDTQYF
TGTGCCATCAGACCTGGCATCAGCACAGATACGCAGTATTTT
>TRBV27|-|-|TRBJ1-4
CASSFKGPIEKLFF
TGTGCCAGCAGTTTTAAGGGCCCGATTGAAAAACTGTTTTTT
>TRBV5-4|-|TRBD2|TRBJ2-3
CASSLGLAGHTDTQYF
TGTGCCAGCAGCTTGGGACTAGCGGGACACACAGATACGCAGTATTTT
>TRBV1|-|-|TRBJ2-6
CTSRPCSLCTSRANVLTF
TGCACCAGCAGACCTTGTAGTTTGTGCACAAGTCGGGCCAACGTCCTGACTTTT
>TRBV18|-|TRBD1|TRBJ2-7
CASSGEGQGFNEQYF
TGTGCCAGCTCCGGGGAGGGACAGGGTTTCAACGAGCAGTACTTC
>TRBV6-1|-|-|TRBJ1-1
CASSTRAGNTEAFF
TGTGCCAGCAGTACCCGGGCAGGAAACACTGAAGCTTTCTTT
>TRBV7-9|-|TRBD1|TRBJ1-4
CASSLVRGRNEKLFF
TGTGCCAGCAGCTTAGTAAGGGGGCGGAATGAAAAACTGTTTTTT
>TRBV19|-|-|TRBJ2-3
CASSSGHTDTQYF
TGTGCCAGTAGTAGCGGGCACACAGATACGCAGTATTTT
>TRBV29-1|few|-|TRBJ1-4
CSVAVGAGEKLFF
TGCAGCGTTGCGGTGGGGGCCGGAGAAAAACTGTTTTTT
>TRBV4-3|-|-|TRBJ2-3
CASSPQRGSSADTQYF
TGCGCCAGCAGCCCCCAACGGGGGTCAAGCGCAGATACGCAGTATTTT
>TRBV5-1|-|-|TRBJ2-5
CASSLLGQSGETQYF
TGCGCCAGCAGCTTGCTTGGACAGTCCGGAGAGACCCAGTACTTC
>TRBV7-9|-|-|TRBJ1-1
CASSPSFGNTEAFF
TGTGCCAGCAGCCCCTCTTTCGGGAACACTGAAGCTTTCTTT
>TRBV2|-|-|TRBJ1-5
CATRAGHNQPQHF
TGTGCCACAAGGGCAGGGCATAATCAGCCCCAGCATTTT
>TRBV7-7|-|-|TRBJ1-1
CASSLGRNTEAFF
TGTGCCAGCAGCTTAGGGAGGAACACTGAAGCTTTCTTT
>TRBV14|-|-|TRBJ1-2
CASSQDGRGGYTF
TGTGCCAGCAGCCAAGATGGGCGGGGTGGCTACACCTTC
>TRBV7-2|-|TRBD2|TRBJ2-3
CASSLAVPGGTSVAAQYF
TGTGCCAGCAGCTTAGCGGTCCCCGGGGGGACTAGCGTCGCCGCGCAGTATTTT
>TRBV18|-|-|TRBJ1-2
CASSPEQTYSYTF
TGTGCCAGCTCACCTGAACAGACCTATAGCTACACCTTC
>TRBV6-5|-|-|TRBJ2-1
CASLTRYNEQFF
TGTGCCTCCCTGACTAGGTACAATGAGCAGTTCTTC
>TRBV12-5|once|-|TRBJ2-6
CASGPGQGYGSGANVLTF
TGTGCTAGTGGACCCGGGCAGGGTTATGGATCTGGGGCCAACGTCCTGACTTTC
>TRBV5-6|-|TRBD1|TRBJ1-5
CASSSLRDRLTQPQHF
TGTGCCAGCAGCTCGCTGCGGGACAGGTTGACCCAGCCCCAGCATTTT
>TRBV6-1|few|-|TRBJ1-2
CASQIGSGYTF
TGTGCCAGCCAAATAGGTAGTGGCTACACCTTC
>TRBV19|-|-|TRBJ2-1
CASASLNEQFF
TGTGCCAGTGCCAGCCTGAATGAGCAGTTCTTC
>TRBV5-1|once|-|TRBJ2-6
CASSLDRQAGANVLTF
TGCGCCAGCAGCTTGGACAGGCAAGCTGGGGCCAACGTCCTGACTTTC
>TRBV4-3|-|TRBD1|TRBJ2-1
CASSQIRGYNEQFF
TGCGCCAGCAGCCAAATCAGGGGGTATAATGAGCAGTTCTTC
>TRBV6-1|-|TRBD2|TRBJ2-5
CASSPGGADGTQYF
TGTGCCAGCAGTCCCGGGGGGGCAGACGGGACCCAGTACTTC
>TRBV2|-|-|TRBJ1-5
CASSASRGNQPQHF
TGTGCCAGCAGTGCTTCCCGGGGCAATCAGCCCCAGCATTTT
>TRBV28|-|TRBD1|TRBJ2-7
CASSVPGQLSYEQYF
TGTGCCAGCAGCGTACCGGGACAGCTTTCCTACGAGCAGTACTTC
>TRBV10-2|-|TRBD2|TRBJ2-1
CASSDRAGGSYNEQFF
TGCGCCAGCAGTGACCGAGCGGGAGGTTCCTACAATGAGCAGTTCTTC
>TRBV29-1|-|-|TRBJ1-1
CSVVRNTEAFF
TGCAGCGTTGTTAGGAACACTGAAGCTTTCTTT
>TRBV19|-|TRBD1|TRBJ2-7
CASSISIGTGIEEQYF
TGTGCCAGTAGTATTTCGATCGGGACAGGGATAGAAGAGCAGTACTTC
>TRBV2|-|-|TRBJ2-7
CASSGRSYEQYF
TGTGCCAGCAGTGGAAGGAGTTACGAGCAGTACTTC
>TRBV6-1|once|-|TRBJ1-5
CASSDTGVNQPQHF
TGTGCCAGCAGTGATACCGGAGTCAATCAGCCCCAGCATTTT
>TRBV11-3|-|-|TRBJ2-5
CASSLGALGETQYF
TGTGCCAGCAGCTTAGGGGCGCTCGGGGAGACCCAGTACTTC
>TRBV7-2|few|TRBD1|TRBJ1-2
CASSLPQGAGGYTF
TGTGCCAGCAGCTTACCTCAGGGGGCGGGTGGCTACACCTTC
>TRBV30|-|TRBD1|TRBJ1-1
CAWSVKPGGQGAPKAFF
TGTGCCTGGAGTGTAAAGCCGGGGGGACAGGGGGCGCCCAAAGCTTTCTTT
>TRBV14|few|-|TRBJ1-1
CASERGRGYTEAFF
TGTGCCAGCGAACGAGGGCGAGGGTACACTGAAGCTTTCTTT
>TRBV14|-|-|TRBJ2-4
CASSQARGSNIQYF
TGTGCCAGCAGCCAAGCGAGGGGATCAAACATTCAGTACTTC
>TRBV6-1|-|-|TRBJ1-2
CASSEKRTGTRYGYTF
TGTGCCAGCAGTGAAAAAAGAACCGGGACAAGGTATGGCTACACCTTC
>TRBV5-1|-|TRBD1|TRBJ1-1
CASSPTPGQGSNTEAFF
TGCGCCAGCAGCCCTACACCGGGACAGGGGTCGAACACTGAAGCTTTCTTT
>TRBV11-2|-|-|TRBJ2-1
CASSSKGLTSNEQFF
TGTGCCAGCAGCTCTAAGGGGTTAACTAGCAATGAGCAGTTCTTC
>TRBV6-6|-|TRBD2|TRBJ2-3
CASSSAGGVDTQYF
TGTGCCAGCAGTTCAGCGGGGGGGGTAGATACGCAGTATTTT
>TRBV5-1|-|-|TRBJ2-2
CASSLAPVAGELFF
TGCGCCAGCAGCTTGGCGCCAGTAGCCGGGGAGCTGTTTTTT
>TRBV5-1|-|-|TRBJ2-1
CASSWGTPQGSNEQFF
TGCGCCAGCAGCTGGGGGACTCCCCAGGGCTCCAATGAGCAGTTCTTC
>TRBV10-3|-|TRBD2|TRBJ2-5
CAISVGLAGLQETQYF
TGTGCCATCAGTGTGGGACTAGCGGGCCTCCAAGAGACCCAGTACTTC
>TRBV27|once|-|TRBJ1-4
CASSPLYQPEKLFF
TGTGCCAGCAGCCCCCTTTACCAACCCGAAAAACTGTTTTTT
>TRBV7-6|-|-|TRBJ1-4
CASSLGGIGSEKLFF
TGTGCCAGCAGCTTAGGAGGCATTGGGAGTGAAAAACTGTTTTTT
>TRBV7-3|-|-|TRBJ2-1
CASSLEGGGREQFF
TGTGCCAGCAGCTTAGAAGGGGGAGGGCGCGAGCAGTTCTTC